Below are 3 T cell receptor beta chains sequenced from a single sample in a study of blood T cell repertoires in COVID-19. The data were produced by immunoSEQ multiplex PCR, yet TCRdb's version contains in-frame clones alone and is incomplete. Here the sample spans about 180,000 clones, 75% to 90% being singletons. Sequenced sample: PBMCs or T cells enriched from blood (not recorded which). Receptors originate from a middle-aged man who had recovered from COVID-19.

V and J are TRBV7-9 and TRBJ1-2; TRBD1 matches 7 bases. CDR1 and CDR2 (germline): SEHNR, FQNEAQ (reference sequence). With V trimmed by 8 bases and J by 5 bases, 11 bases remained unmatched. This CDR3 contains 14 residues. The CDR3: CASQQQNRGYGYTF. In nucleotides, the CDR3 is TGTGCCAGCCAACAACAAAACAGGGGATATGGCTACACCTTC.

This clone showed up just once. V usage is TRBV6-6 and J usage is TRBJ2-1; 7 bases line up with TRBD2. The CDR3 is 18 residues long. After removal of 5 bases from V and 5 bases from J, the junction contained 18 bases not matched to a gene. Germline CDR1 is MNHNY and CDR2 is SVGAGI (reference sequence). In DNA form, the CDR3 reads TGTGCCAGCAGTCCCTTTAGAGTGGCTAGCGGATCCGACAATGAGCAGTTCTTC. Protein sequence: CASSPFRVASGSDNEQFF.

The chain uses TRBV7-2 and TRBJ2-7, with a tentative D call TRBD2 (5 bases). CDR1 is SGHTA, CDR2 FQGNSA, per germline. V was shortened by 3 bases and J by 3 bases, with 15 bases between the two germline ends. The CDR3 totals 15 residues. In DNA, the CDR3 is TGTGCCAGCAGCTTTTTCGCGGGTTACCTCTACGAGCAGTACTTC. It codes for CASSFFAGYLYEQYF.